These 20 T cell receptor beta chains originate from one sample sequenced in a study of blood T cell repertoires in COVID-19. Method: immunoSEQ multiplex PCR; TCRdb's copy keeps in-frame clones and lacks some. The sample consists of approximately 470,000 clones, about 90% of them appearing once. Material: PBMCs or T cells enriched from blood (not recorded which). The receptors shown here come from a woman aged 18-29 years who had recovered from COVID-19.

Only one count was recorded for this clone. The rearrangement links TRBV7-6 to TRBJ1-1, with 8 bases lining up with TRBD1. The germline V gene has CDR1 SGHVS and CDR2 FNYEAQ. J lost 5 bases, V lost 2 bases, and 7 bases had no gene match. The CDR3 loop spans 15 amino acids. Here the CDR3 DNA reads TGTGCCAGCAGCTTACAGGGGGCTGGAGGGACTGAAGCTTTCTTT. This sequence encodes CASSLQGAGGTEAFF.

The rearrangement links TRBV7-8 to TRBJ2-1; D is possibly TRBD2 (6 bases). There are 13 residues in the CDR3. The V gene's germline CDR1 is SGHVS and CDR2 FQNEAQ. Between the trimmed V and J ends, which lost 4 bases and 5 bases, there was a span of 9 bases. CDR3: CASSSTSNNEQFF. Written as DNA, the CDR3 is TGTGCCAGCAGCTCCACTAGCAACAATGAGCAGTTCTTC.

The V and J genes are TRBV9 and TRBJ2-7, with TRBD2 as a possible D gene (5 bases). V was cut by 3 bases and J by 9 bases, with 13 bases left in between. The CDR3 loop spans 12 amino acids. CDR1 and CDR2 (germline): SGDLS, YYNGEE. The CDR3 loop is CASSGEGGGQYF. The CDR3 coding sequence is TGTGCCAGCAGCGGAGAGGGTGGCGGGCAGTACTTC.

This clone was seen a few times. V gene TRBV7-2 combines with J gene TRBJ2-5; D is ambiguous. Germline lookup yields CDR1 SGHTA and CDR2 FQGNSA. CDR3 length: 13 residues. Trimming took 7 bases from V and 4 from J, leaving 13 bases between them. The CDR3 spells CASTRSHAETQYF. CDR3 nucleotides: TGTGCCAGCACCAGATCCCATGCAGAGACCCAGTACTTC.

The rearrangement uses TRBV4-1 and TRBJ1-2, with D maybe TRBD1 (5 bases). V lost 5 bases and J 5 bases, leaving 12 bases between the germline ends. CDR3 size: 13 residues. The germline CDR1 and CDR2 sequences are MGHRA and YSYEKL. The CDR3 DNA is TGCGCCAGCAGCGGGACGGGGACTTATGGCTACACCTTC. Protein sequence: CASSGTGTYGYTF.

The V call is TRBV6-4, the J call TRBJ1-2; 9 nucleotides agree with TRBD1. Germline V CDR1 and CDR2: MRHNA, SNTAGT. V shed 2 bases and J 2 bases; nucleotides not matched to a gene: 9. This CDR3 is 17 amino acids long. This chain's CDR3 is CASSDGTHRGRNYGYTF. CDR3 bases: TGTGCCAGCAGTGACGGGACTCACAGGGGGCGAAACTATGGCTACACCTTC.

The rearrangement links TRBV7-9 to TRBJ2-3; D might be TRBD1 (5 bases). CDR1 SEHNR and CDR2 FQNEAQ come from the germline V gene (reference sequence). V lost 2 bases to trimming and J lost 4 bases, with 10 bases between them. The CDR3 contains 14 residues. Here the CDR3 reads CASSLSRESDTQYF. The CDR3 region has the DNA TGTGCCAGCAGCTTATCCAGGGAATCAGATACGCAGTATTTT.

The chain uses TRBV5-1 and TRBJ2-3, with TRBD2 matching 7 bases. Germline loops: CDR1 SGHRS, CDR2 YFSETQ. The CDR3 spans 14 residues. V dropped 0 bases and J dropped 5; count of bases not matched to a gene: 3. CDR3: CASSLVSGGDTQYF. Written as DNA, the CDR3 is TGCGCCAGCAGCTTGGTGTCGGGGGGAGATACGCAGTATTTT. The whole variable domain, filled in from reference TRBV5-1 and TRBJ2-3, reads KAGVTQTPRYLIKTRGQQVTLSCSPISGHRSVSWYQQTPGQGLQFLFEYFSETQRNKGNFPGRFSGRQFSNSRSEMNVSTLELGDSALYLCASSLVSGGDTQYFGPGTRLTVL.

The CDR3 loop reads CASIGEGHAYNGYTF. As DNA, the CDR3 is TGTGCCAGCATCGGGGAGGGACACGCTTACAATGGCTACACCTTC. The chain couples TRBV2 to TRBJ1-2; a weak D match, TRBD1 (6 bases). Trimming took 7 bases from V and 6 from J, leaving 21 bases between them. CDR1 is SNHLY and CDR2 is FYNNEI in the germline V gene. This CDR3 contains 15 residues.

The chain combines TRBV5-1 with TRBJ2-1; 10 nucleotides match TRBD2. This CDR3 spans 15 amino acids. CDR1 is SGHRS and CDR2 is YFSETQ in the germline V gene. J gave up 9 bases and V 0 bases, and 6 bases lay outside the gene matches. CDR3 nucleotide sequence: TGCGCCAGCAGCTTGGTTCCAGCGGGGGGGCGTGAGCAGTTCTTC. It encodes CASSLVPAGGREQFF.

This clone was observed a single time. This sequence joins TRBV28 and TRBJ1-5, with 8 bases fitting TRBD1. Germline CDR1 and CDR2: MDHEN and SYDVKM. The J segment lost 6 bases and the V segment lost 5 bases, leaving 6 bases of the junction unmatched. CDR3 length: 14 amino acids. The CDR3: CASSRSGGGQPQHF. The CDR3, as DNA: TGTGCCAGCAGTCGTTCAGGGGGCGGTCAGCCCCAGCATTTT. Full variable domain (missing parts from reference TRBV28 and TRBJ1-5): DVKVTQSSRYLVKRTGEKVFLECVQDMDHENMFWYRQDPGLGLRLIYFSYDVKMKEKGDIPEGYSVSREKKERFSLILESASTNQTSMYLCASSRSGGGQPQHFGDGTRLSIL.

In DNA form, the CDR3 reads TGTGCCAGCAGTCCCCGCCTGGGGGGGGTAGGTGGCTACACCTTC. This codes for CASSPRLGGVGGYTF. The rearrangement joins TRBV6-5 to TRBJ1-2, with D maybe TRBD1 (5 bases). The V end was cut by 5 bases, the J end by 7 bases, with 20 bases between. The CDR3 is 15 residues long. Germline V CDR1 and CDR2: MNHEY, SVGAGI.

This chain uses TRBV19 with TRBJ2-6; possibly TRBD1 for D (6 bases). In germline, CDR1 is LNHDA, CDR2 SQIVND (reference sequence). The CDR3 runs to 18 residues. The V end was cut by 4 bases, the J end by 0 bases, with 16 bases between. CDR3 sequence: CASSNTGTFSSGANVLTF. The CDR3 DNA follows: TGTGCCAGTAGTAACACCGGGACATTCTCCTCTGGGGCCAACGTCCTGACTTTC.

The CDR3, as DNA: TGCGCCAGCAGCCGGGTTAGCTCGAACACTGAAGCTTTCTTT. Residues: CASSRVSSNTEAFF. The rearrangement joins TRBV4-1 to TRBJ1-1; D uncertain. CDR3 length: 14 residues. Germline values: CDR1 MGHRA, CDR2 YSYEKL. V dropped 4 bases and J dropped 1 base, with 10 bases sitting between them.

The chain employs TRBV6-5 and TRBJ1-2; D remains unclear. V was shortened by 6 bases and J by 3 bases, with 17 bases between the two germline ends. Germline CDR1 and CDR2: MNHEY and SVGAGI. This CDR3 has 15 amino acids. Written as DNA, the CDR3 is TGTGCCAGCAGGGGAAGTCTTTGGCGGGACTATGGCTACACCTTC. It is translated as CASRGSLWRDYGYTF.

The chain combines TRBV27 with TRBJ1-4; 7 bases line up with TRBD1. The CDR3 has 15 amino acids. Looked up from germline, CDR1 is MNHEY and CDR2 is SMNVEV (reference sequence). The ends lost 5 bases at V and 5 bases at J; junction bases unmatched: 8. The CDR3 is CASSLTGTVNEKLFF. The DNA of the CDR3 is TGTGCCAGCAGTCTAACCGGGACAGTAAATGAAAAACTGTTTTTT.

The V and J genes are TRBV10-3 and TRBJ2-1; D gene uncertain. The CDR3 runs 13 residues. Trimming left V 2 bases short and J 8 bases short, with 10 bases between. Looked up from germline, CDR1 is ENHRY and CDR2 is SYGVKD. CDR3 DNA sequence: TGTGCCATCAGTGAGGGTAAAGAGGATGAGCAGTTCTTC. Its translation is CAISEGKEDEQFF.

V is TRBV29-1 and J is TRBJ1-2; D call uncertain. Germline V gene sequence: CDR1 SQVTM, CDR2 ANQGSEA. The germline V and J ends were trimmed by 5 bases and 4 bases, with 14 bases remaining between them. The CDR3 runs 13 residues. The CDR3 is CSVRETETYGYTF. CDR3 nucleotides: TGCAGCGTTCGAGAAACAGAGACCTATGGCTACACCTTC.

V usage is TRBV6-5 and J usage is TRBJ1-4; D uncertain. CDR3 size: 14 residues. V lost 7 bases, J lost 4 bases, and 13 bases lay in between. Germline CDR1 MNHEY, CDR2 SVGAGI. CDR3 protein: CASIGQAINEKLFF. CDR3 DNA: TGTGCCAGCATAGGTCAAGCGATTAATGAAAAACTGTTTTTT.

This chain links TRBV7-8 with TRBJ2-5; D may be TRBD2 (6 bases). With 5 bases removed from V and 1 base from J, the gap between germline ends came to 11 bases. This CDR3 region has 14 residues. CDR1 and CDR2 from the germline V gene are SGHVS and FQNEAQ. The CDR3 reads CASSRTGVQETQYF. CDR3 in DNA: TGTGCCAGCAGCCGTACGGGGGTCCAAGAGACCCAGTACTTC.